This T cell receptor (beta chain) was retrieved from a study of radiotherapy plus CTLA-4 blockade in lung cancer. Study background: Disease control was present in around a third of patients, and objective responses in under 20%. Study-wide results and limits: The best prediction of response reportedly came from early blood T cell clone dynamics, with interferon-beta. In blood, after radiotherapy plus ipilimumab, tumor-derived TCR clones expanded.

Sequenced by immunoSEQ multiplex PCR; TCRdb stores in-frame clones only, minus some. The sample contains 75,000 to 100,000 clones, approximately 74% of which appear only once. The sample holds one count of this clone. Its antigen is still unknown. The study treated chemo-refractory metastatic non-small-cell lung cancer patients with focal radiation plus ipilimumab CTLA-4 blockade. The starting material was peripheral blood, obtained from a patient treated with radiotherapy plus ipilimumab. The receptor's source is a human donor with non-small cell lung cancer who had a partial response to radiotherapy plus ipilimumab. Some clones in this sample may be carry-over from other donors' samples.

CDR3 coding DNA: TGTGCCAGCAGCCGGACAGCGTTGGATACGCAGTATTTT. Its protein product is CASSRTALDTQYF. The J gene is TRBJ2-3, the V gene TRBV14; TRBD1 is a possible D gene (6 bases). V lost 4 bases to trimming and J lost 6 bases, with 11 bases between them. The germline gives CDR1 SGHDN, CDR2 FVKESK. The CDR3 contains 13 residues.